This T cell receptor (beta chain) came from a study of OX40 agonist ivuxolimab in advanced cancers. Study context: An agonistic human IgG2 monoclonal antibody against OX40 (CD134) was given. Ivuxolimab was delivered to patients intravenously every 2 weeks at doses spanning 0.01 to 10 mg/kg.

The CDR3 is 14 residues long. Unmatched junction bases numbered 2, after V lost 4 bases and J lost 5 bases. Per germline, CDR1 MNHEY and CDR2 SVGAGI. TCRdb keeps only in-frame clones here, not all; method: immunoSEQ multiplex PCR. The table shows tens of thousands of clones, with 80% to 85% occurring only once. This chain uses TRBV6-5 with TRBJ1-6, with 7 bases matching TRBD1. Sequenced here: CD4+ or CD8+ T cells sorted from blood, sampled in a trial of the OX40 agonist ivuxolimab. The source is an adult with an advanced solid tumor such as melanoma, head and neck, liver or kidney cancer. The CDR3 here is CASSSGQNNSPLHF. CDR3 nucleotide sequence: TGTGCCAGCAGTTCGGGACAGAATAATTCACCCCTCCACTTT.